The clone carrying this T cell receptor beta chain was detected only a few times. Antigen specificity is unknown. The sample comes from a study of cytomegalovirus exposure and HLA in healthy donors. General study results and limits: Researchers reported that a few CMV-associated chains were confirmed in vitro as CMV antigen-specific.

PCR was performed using 60 Vbeta and 13 Jbeta primers. Clones were sequenced by immunoSEQ multiplex PCR, and TCRdb holds only the in-frame ones, with some missing. Of some 110,000 clones in the sample, roughly 80% were seen once. This CDR3 comprises 13 residues. V shed 5 bases and J shed 5 bases, with 12 bases lying between them. Germline V gene lookup returns CDR1 MGHDK and CDR2 SYGVNS. The chain is built from TRBV25-1 and TRBJ1-1; D remains ambiguous. The TCR sequence derives from a man aged 40-49 years in good health and CMV-seronegative. Sequencing was performed on PBMCs. DNA for the CDR3: TGTGCCAGCAGTCGGGATGCGGGAACTGAAGCTTTCTTT. Its protein product is CASSRDAGTEAFF.